This T cell receptor beta chain was retrieved from a study of early T cells in non-severe SARS-CoV-2 infection (dated by TCRdb to the early 2020s). For context, the study as a whole: TCR sequencing used bulk RNA from unsorted whole blood, so alpha and beta chains could not be paired. Results and caveats for the whole study, not just this receptor: VDJdb matching was skewed toward anti-spike CD8 responses, so virus-specific expansions were likely underestimated and private and CD4 specificities were missed.

Library creation used 5' RACE. The sequencer listed for this sample is NextSeq 500. In the TCR library protocol, unique molecular identifiers were attached to individual cDNA molecules to correct for PCR bias and sequencing error. Both TCR alpha and beta chains were sequenced, and tight co-correlation was observed between alpha and beta sequence abundances in each sample. Concerning the study's data processing: V gene, J gene and CDR3 annotation of TCR sequences was performed with Decombinator V4. Expanded TCRs were defined as changing significantly between any two time points under a Poisson model with p below 0.0001. Abundances of TCRs were expressed as counts per million after normalisation to the total number of TCRs sequenced in each sample. TRAV1-2 paired with TRAJ12, TRAJ20 or TRAJ33 defined MAIT TCRs, while TRAV10 paired with TRAJ18 defined iNKT TCRs. A search of VDJdb, accessed on 1 November 2021, was run for TCRs annotated to CMV, EBV and SARS-CoV-2, with TCRs annotated for multiple antigens excluded. TCRdb trimmed the raw reads at Q25, called clones with MiXCR and kept productive beta chains. Merged by CDR3 protein, the rows form single entries marked with the most common genes and DNA. The authors' filters were not applied to this entry. This sample lists 30,000 to 40,000 distinct CDR3 sequences; nearly 6% were detected once. 7% to 9.5% of the sample is held by the ten biggest clonotypes.

This clonotype showed up just a few times. The clone's antigen remains unknown. Base qualities are not provided; no much larger clone lies one nucleotide away. The study was a case-control design nested within a healthcare worker cohort in London, UK, with weekly nasopharyngeal swab PCR tests and blood sampling. Between 23 and 31 March 2020, the week of the UK lockdown, healthcare workers were enrolled and then followed up weekly for as long as 16 weeks. The germline V gene sets CDR1 to LGHNA and CDR2 to YNFKEQ. Including the terminal cysteine and phenylalanine, the CDR3 comprises 16 residues. The only DNA kept is the CDR3, 48 bases in frame from the first base. V and J lose 4 bases and 7 bases, and a span of 21 bases separates them.

The sample comprised whole blood. The TCR was taken from an adult who was a healthcare worker with PCR-confirmed SARS-CoV-2 infection or an uninfected control (not recorded which). In this chain, TRBV4-2 is recombined with TRBJ2-3; the D gene is perhaps TRBD1 or TRBD2, each of them matching over 6 bases. The nucleotide sequence reads TGTGCCAGCAGCCCCTCCGGGCCCAACGGGGGCCATACGCAGTATTTT. Its coded protein is CASSPSGPNGGHTQYF.